This T cell receptor beta chain was obtained from a study of cytomegalovirus exposure and HLA in healthy donors. For the study at large: In a later analysis, the roughly 120 validation repertoires were reported to have used the same platform as the 650 to 800 first-cohort repertoires.

As for this clone: Its antigen is currently unknown.

Only in-frame clones appear in the TCRdb table, and some are missing; sequencing was by immunoSEQ multiplex PCR. The sample records approximately 300,000 clones, around 86% being singletons. Germline CDR1 is SGDLS and CDR2 is YYNGEE. This CDR3 spans 13 amino acids. Trimming pared 4 bases from V and 4 bases from J, leaving 11 bases between. Study-level results: The listing of 150 to 200 TCR beta chains classed them as cytomegalovirus-associated. It was reported that the classifier diagnosed cytomegalovirus status with high specificity and sensitivity in both the original and validation cohorts.

This clonotype originated in a woman under 30 in good health and CMV-seronegative. The chain links TRBV9 to TRBJ2-5; D is undetermined. Sequencing was carried out using PBMCs. CDR3 region: CASSPAPGETQYF. The CDR3 DNA is TGTGCCAGCAGCCCCGCCCCGGGAGAGACCCAGTACTTC.